The sequence of this T cell receptor beta chain was determined in a study of T cells in Graves' hyperthyroidism and ophthalmopathy. Findings and caveats of the study: Ophthalmopathy onset followed model prediction by a median roughly 6 months.

In the case of this clonotype: Its antigen is unidentified.

Exclusion followed for patients with uncontrolled infection, other autoimmune disease, pregnancy or lactation. Amplified TCR beta CDR3 regions derived from RNA transcripts. HTBI primers were the set used in a first-round RT-PCR of the TCR CDR3. MiXCR, run by TCRdb on the multiplex PCR reads, gives a single entry per CDR3 protein. The sample carries around 600,000 distinct CDR3 sequences, roughly 14% recorded once. This clonotype was sampled from a woman between 50 and 59 years old with Graves' ophthalmopathy. The specimen sequenced was blood.

This CDR3 is CASSTLGRGGTEAFF. The CDR3 bases are TGTGCCAGCAGTACCTTGGGACGGGGGGGAACTGAAGCTTTCTTT. The rearrangement links TRBV28 to TRBJ1-1, with a possible D match to TRBD1 (5 bases). The V and J ends lost 5 bases and 5 bases respectively, with 18 bases between them. Germline CDR1 reads MDHEN; CDR2 reads SYDVKM. The CDR3 runs to 15 residues. Full variable domain (missing parts from reference TRBV28 and TRBJ1-1): DVKVTQSSRYLVKRTGEKVFLECVQDMDHENMFWYRQDPGLGLRLIYFSYDVKMKEKGDIPEGYSVSREKKERFSLILESASTNQTSMYLCASSTLGRGGTEAFFGQGTRLTVV.